This passage covers 14 T cell receptor beta chains from one sample sequenced in a study of blood T cell repertoires in COVID-19. The data were produced by immunoSEQ multiplex PCR, yet TCRdb's version contains in-frame clones alone and is incomplete. The table includes a few hundred thousand clones, 84% detected once. Sequencing was carried out using peripheral blood. These receptor sequences come from a woman aged 40 to 55 who had recovered from COVID-19.

This chain connects TRBV6-6 to TRBJ2-7, with 7 positions matching TRBD2. CDR1 and CDR2 from the germline V gene are MNHNY and SVGAGI (reference sequence). Trimming cost V 6 bases and J 6 bases; bases outside gene matches: 17. This CDR3 region has 16 residues. This chain's CDR3 is CASRPGGGQGFLEQYF. For the CDR3, the DNA is TGTGCCAGCAGACCCGGGGGAGGGCAGGGATTTCTCGAGCAGTACTTC.

For the CDR3, the DNA is TGTGCCAGCAGTTTACTCACAGAGAACTATGGCTACACCTTC. Encoded protein: CASSLLTENYGYTF. This chain connects TRBV28 to TRBJ1-2; D gene ambiguous. This CDR3 comprises 14 residues. V was shortened by 2 bases and J by 2 bases, with 9 bases between the two germline ends. Germline values: CDR1 MDHEN, CDR2 SYDVKM.

The count of this clone is one. The rearrangement uses TRBV7-2 and TRBJ1-6, with D possibly being TRBD1 (6 bases). CDR1 SGHTA and CDR2 FQGNSA come from the germline V gene. This CDR3 has 17 amino acids. Trimming took off 3 bases at V and 7 bases at J, with 19 bases between the two ends. Written as DNA, the CDR3 is TGTGCCAGCAGCTTTCAATTCGGGCACAGGGAAAATTCACCCCTCCACTTT. Protein product: CASSFQFGHRENSPLHF.

This clone showed up just a few times. This sequence joins TRBV28 and TRBJ2-2; TRBD2 aligns across 11 bases. CDR1 and CDR2 (germline): MDHEN, SYDVKM. V lost 7 bases and J lost 4; bases outside the gene matches: 8. This CDR3 has 16 amino acids. CDR3 in DNA: TGTGCCAGCATTTTTAGCGGGGGGGCTTCCACCGGGGAGCTGTTTTTT. Encoded protein: CASIFSGGASTGELFF.

This clone occurred a few times. The rearrangement links TRBV11-3 to TRBJ1-1, with no clear D. V shed 8 bases and J shed 1 base, with 8 bases lying between them. This CDR3 is 12 amino acids long. Germline CDR1 and CDR2: SGHNT and YENEEA. CDR3 protein: CASSYTNTEAFF. CDR3 nucleotide sequence: TGTGCCAGCTCCTATACGAACACTGAAGCTTTCTTT.

This clone appeared once. The J gene is TRBJ1-4, the V gene TRBV5-1; TRBD1 aligns across 7 bases. CDR1 and CDR2 from the germline V gene are SGHRS and YFSETQ. CDR3 length equals 13 residues. Trimming cost V 4 bases and J 7 bases; bases outside gene matches: 4. Here the CDR3 DNA reads TGCGCCAGCAGCGACAGGGATGGTGAAAAACTGTTTTTT. Amino acids: CASSDRDGEKLFF. The variable domain in full, completed from reference TRBV5-1 and TRBJ1-4, reads KAGVTQTPRYLIKTRGQQVTLSCSPISGHRSVSWYQQTPGQGLQFLFEYFSETQRNKGNFPGRFSGRQFSNSRSEMNVSTLELGDSALYLCASSDRDGEKLFFGSGTQLSVL.

V and J are TRBV9 and TRBJ2-2, with D perhaps TRBD2 (5 bases). CDR1 and CDR2 (germline): SGDLS, YYNGEE. V gave up 3 bases and J gave up 0 bases, with 18 bases separating them. The CDR3 is 18 residues long. Here the CDR3 reads CASSDPLRRASNTGELFF. In nucleotides, the CDR3 is TGTGCCAGCAGCGACCCCTTAAGGCGGGCTTCGAACACCGGGGAGCTGTTTTTT.

The gene calls are TRBV4-1 and TRBJ2-3; 9 bases match TRBD1. Germline V gene data show CDR1 as MGHRA and CDR2 as YSYEKL. V shed 3 bases, J shed 5 bases, and the junction held 9 bases outside the gene matches. This CDR3 contains 16 residues. The CDR3 spells CASSHLGTGRGDTQYF. The CDR3 DNA follows: TGCGCCAGCAGCCACCTCGGGACAGGGAGAGGAGATACGCAGTATTTT.

The gene calls are TRBV30 and TRBJ1-1; D is ambiguous. Germline values: CDR1 GTSNPN, CDR2 SVGIG (reference sequence). The CDR3 spans 13 residues. The V gene lost 2 bases and the J gene lost 5 bases, with 12 bases spanning the gap. The chain's CDR3 is CAWSTGEWTEAFF. In DNA, the CDR3 is TGTGCCTGGAGTACCGGGGAGTGGACTGAAGCTTTCTTT.

The chain recombines TRBV7-7 with TRBJ2-7, with TRBD1 as a possible D gene (5 bases). V gave up 1 base and J gave up 5 bases, with 9 bases separating them. The CDR3 runs to 13 residues. Germline CDR1 reads SSHAT; CDR2 reads FNYEAQ (reference sequence). The DNA for the CDR3 is TGTGCCAGCAGCTTAGATCTGGGGCACGAGCAGTACTTC. Translated, it gives CASSLDLGHEQYF.

The genes are TRBV13 and TRBJ1-1, with D perhaps matching TRBD1 (6 bases). Germline V gene sequence: CDR1 PRHDT, CDR2 FYEKMQ (reference sequence). The CDR3 runs to 13 residues. V dropped 6 bases and J dropped 3 bases, with 11 bases sitting between them. CDR3: CASRSGDYTEAFF. The CDR3 DNA reads as TGTGCCAGCAGGTCAGGGGATTACACTGAAGCTTTCTTT. The whole variable domain, filled in from reference TRBV13 and TRBJ1-1, reads AAGVIQSPRHLIKEKRETATLKCYPIPRHDTVYWYQQGPGQDPQFLISFYEKMQSDKGSIPDRFSAQQFSDYHSELNMSSLELGDSALYFCASRSGDYTEAFFGQGTRLTVV.

The genes are TRBV28 and TRBJ2-7, with TRBD2 as a possible D gene (5 bases). The CDR3 loop spans 14 amino acids. The V end was cut by 6 bases, the J end by 1 base, with 13 bases between. Germline CDR1 MDHEN, CDR2 SYDVKM. The CDR3 bases are TGTGCCAGCAGGAGGGTCTCACCTTCCTACGAGCAGTACTTC. This encodes CASRRVSPSYEQYF.

The rearrangement joins TRBV4-1 to TRBJ1-5; unclear D gene. The CDR3 spans 14 residues. The germline gives CDR1 MGHRA, CDR2 YSYEKL. V lost 2 bases to trimming and J lost 4 bases, with 9 bases between them. The CDR3 DNA sequence: TGCGCCAGCAGCCAACCAGACTCAAATCAGCCCCAGCATTTT. This encodes CASSQPDSNQPQHF.

The chain couples TRBV15 to TRBJ1-4; a weak D match, TRBD1 (5 bases). CDR1 is LNHNV and CDR2 is YYDKDF in the germline V gene (reference sequence). Trimming removed 5 bases at V and 2 bases at J, with 18 bases between. CDR3 length: 17 amino acids. The CDR3 DNA reads TGTGCCACCAGCCCCTACAGAGGACAAATCACTAATGAAAAACTGTTTTTT. Protein sequence: CATSPYRGQITNEKLFF. The complete variable domain, with remaining parts taken from reference TRBV15 and TRBJ1-4, reads DAMVIQNPRYQVTQFGKPVTLSCSQTLNHNVMYWYQQKSSQAPKLLFHYYDKDFNNEADTPDNFQSRRPNTSFCFLDIRSPGLGDTAMYLCATSPYRGQITNEKLFFGSGTQLSVL.